This T cell receptor (beta chain) was profiled in a study of CD8+CD57+ T cells in acquired aplastic anemia. Study at large: DNA recovered from sorted CD4+ and CD8+ cells had a mean of approximately 3.2 ug. Broader study findings: Patients had around 30 CD8+ CDR3 sequences in common with controls (the shared set).

Profiling that covered TCR beta VDJ and CDR3 relied on genomic DNA as its template. TCRdb processed the reads anew with MiXCR; each CDR3 protein has one entry. The top ten hold approximately 32% of the sample, which has about 210,000 distinct CDR3 sequences, around 60% seen once. Germline V lookup: CDR1 PRHDT, CDR2 FYEKMQ (reference sequence). V was clipped by 3 bases and J by 5 bases; unmatched bases: 7. CDR3 length equals 17 residues. Ten or more counts support this clonotype. The antigen is not known. The chain is built from TRBV13 and TRBJ2-1; 13 bases agree with TRBD2. This TCR derives from a human donor in good health. The sequencing sample was made of sorted CD4+, CD8+, or CD8+CD57+ T cells (not recorded which) from PBMCs. CDR3 loop: CASSFLPGTSGDNEQFF. The CDR3 DNA is TGTGCCAGCAGCTTCCTACCTGGGACTAGCGGGGACAATGAGCAGTTCTTC.